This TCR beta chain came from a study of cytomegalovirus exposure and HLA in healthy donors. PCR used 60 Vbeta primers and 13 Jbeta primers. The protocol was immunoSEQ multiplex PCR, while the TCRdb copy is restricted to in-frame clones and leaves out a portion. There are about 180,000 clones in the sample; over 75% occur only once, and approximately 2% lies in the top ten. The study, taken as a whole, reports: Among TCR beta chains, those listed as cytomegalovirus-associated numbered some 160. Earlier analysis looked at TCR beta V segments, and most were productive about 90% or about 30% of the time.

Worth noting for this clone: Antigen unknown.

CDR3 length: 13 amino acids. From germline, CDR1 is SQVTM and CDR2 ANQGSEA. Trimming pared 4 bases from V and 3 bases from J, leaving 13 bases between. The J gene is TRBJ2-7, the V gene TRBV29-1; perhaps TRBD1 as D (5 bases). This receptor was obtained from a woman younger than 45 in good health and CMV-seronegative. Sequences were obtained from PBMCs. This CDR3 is CSVALGDIYEQYF. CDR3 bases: TGCAGCGTTGCTCTAGGGGATATCTACGAGCAGTACTTC.